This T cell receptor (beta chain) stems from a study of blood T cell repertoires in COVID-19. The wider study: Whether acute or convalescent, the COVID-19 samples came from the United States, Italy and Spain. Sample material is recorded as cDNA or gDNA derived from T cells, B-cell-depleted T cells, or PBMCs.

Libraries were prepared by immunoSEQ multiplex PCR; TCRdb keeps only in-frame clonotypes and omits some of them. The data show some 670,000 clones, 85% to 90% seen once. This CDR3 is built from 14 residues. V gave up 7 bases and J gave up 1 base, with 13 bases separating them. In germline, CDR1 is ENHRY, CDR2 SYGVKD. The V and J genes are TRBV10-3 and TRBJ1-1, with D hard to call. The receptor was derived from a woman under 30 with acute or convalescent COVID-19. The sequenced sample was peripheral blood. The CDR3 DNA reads TGTGCCATCACGAGCACCGCTGGGAACACTGAAGCTTTCTTT. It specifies CAITSTAGNTEAFF.